This T cell receptor (beta chain) was retrieved from a study of Graves' ophthalmopathy and Graves' hyperthyroidism. The wider study: Hyperthyroidism qualified as stable when ophthalmopathy did not develop within 18 months of follow-up. General observations from the study: Most clonotypes expanded in thyroid above 0.001 frequency were present in blood too.

RNA transcripts were the source from which TCR beta CDR3 regions were amplified. In the first round, RT-PCR was carried out with HTBI primers, and a multiplex PCR formed the second round. MiXCR, applied by TCRdb to the multiplex PCR reads, yields one record per CDR3 protein. Counted here are some 1.1 million distinct CDR3 sequences, about 40% occurring once; the ten biggest clones make up around 10%. The authors enrolled newly diagnosed hyperthyroidism patients aged 18 to 65 with under 2 months' duration. Serum thyroxine and TRAb, along with clinical symptoms, thyroid ultrasound and orbital computed tomography, were what diagnosis relied on. To note about this clonotype: What it binds is not known.

The V and J ends lost 4 bases and 6 bases respectively, with 12 bases between them. Germline values: CDR1 SQVTM, CDR2 ANQGSEA. The CDR3 is 13 amino acids. Input material: peripheral blood or thyroid tissue (not recorded which). The origin of this receptor is an adult man with Graves' hyperthyroidism. The chain has TRBV29-1 and TRBJ1-4; D unclear. The CDR3 DNA sequence: TGCAGCGTTGTGAGCGGGAGGTATGAAAAACTGTTTTTT. Translated: CSVVSGRYEKLFF.